This paragraph reports one T cell receptor (beta chain). No antigen is known for it. The sample originates from a study of OX40 agonist ivuxolimab in advanced cancers. At the level of the study: Age averaged about 60 years (range about 20 to 80), and 82.7% were male. Partial responses were observed in three patients, of whom one had hepatocellular carcinoma and two had cutaneous melanoma.

Study-wide findings and caveats: No antigen was identified for the clonally expanded peripheral T cells.

With baseline, cycle 4 day 1, and cycle 7 day 1 as timepoints, blood was sampled. Repertoires were generated with immunoSEQ multiplex PCR, while TCRdb's copy carries only in-frame clones and drops some. The top ten clones hold approximately 2.3% of a sample with fewer than 85,000 clones, roughly nine tenths of them seen once. This CDR3 spans 17 amino acids. Losses at the gene ends were 2 bases for V and 0 bases for J; bases not matched to a gene: 7. Germline CDR1 reads MGHRA; CDR2 reads YSYEKL. Source: CD4+ or CD8+ T cells sorted from blood, taken in a trial of the OX40 agonist ivuxolimab. The receptor was derived from an adult with an advanced solid tumor such as melanoma, head and neck, liver or kidney cancer. The chain employs TRBV4-1 and TRBJ1-3, with 7 nucleotides matching TRBD1. CDR3 in amino acids: CASSQPRQGFSGNTIYF. Written as DNA, the CDR3 is TGCGCCAGCAGCCAACCCAGACAGGGCTTCTCTGGAAACACCATATATTTT.